The rows below give T cell receptor beta chains drawn from one sample of a study of spatial heterogeneity in lung cancer. TCRdb analysed the 5' RACE reads with MiXCR anew, one entry per CDR3 protein. This sample has about 13,000 distinct CDR3 sequences, with approximately 3% found just once. Sequenced here: lung tumor tissue, sampled at surgery. These receptors were collected from a male donor with early-stage non-small cell lung cancer. Both conserved end residues are part of each CDR3. The D gene is left open where the match is weak. Expanded clones are given a class, and other clones once, few, many or no size at all.

J,V,size,D,CDR3
TRBJ2-3,TRBV7-3,many,-,CASSSGLPTDTQYF
TRBJ2-3,TRBV5-1,medium-sized,-,CASSLPPGVVTDTQYF
TRBJ1-3,TRBV19,many,-,CASIRGSSSGNTIYF
TRBJ1-5,TRBV19,-,-,CASSTTGRGQPQHF
TRBJ2-5,TRBV4-2,many,-,CASSQDTYQETQYF
TRBJ1-1,TRBV5-1,many,TRBD1,CASSGGQGNTEAFF
TRBJ2-5,TRBV28,medium-sized,-,CASSFPGRQYQETQYF
TRBJ2-5,TRBV19,many,-,CASKGPQETQYF
TRBJ1-1,TRBV2,medium-sized,TRBD1,CASTGDRYTEAFF
TRBJ2-5,TRBV7-2,many,-,CASSLDPAGSWAETQYF
TRBJ1-1,TRBV7-9,many,-,CASQDQNNAEAFF
TRBJ1-5,TRBV7-7,many,-,CASSLGERQPQHF
TRBJ2-2,TRBV6-6,many,-,CASSYPAIGSTNTGELFF
TRBJ1-1,TRBV29-1,many,TRBD1,CSVAGTERTEAFF
TRBJ2-7,TRBV20-1,-,TRBD1,CSAGQSYEQYF
TRBJ1-1,TRBV20-1,many,-,CSASKAGTRNTEAFF
TRBJ2-3,TRBV24-1,many,-,CATSARGGRADTQYF
TRBJ1-6,TRBV27,many,-,CASSTRGRNSPLHF
TRBJ1-3,TRBV6-1,many,-,CASSLGPSGNTIYF
TRBJ1-6,TRBV12-3/TRBV12-4,many,TRBD1,CASRDRDSPLHF
TRBJ1-5,TRBV7-6,many,-,CASSLSDNQPQHF
TRBJ2-1,TRBV5-1,many,TRBD1,CASSHPDRANPFF
TRBJ2-2,TRBV19,many,TRBD1,CASSTGTGATGELFF
TRBJ1-4,TRBV9,many,-,CASSAGPSLVEEKLFF
TRBJ1-1,TRBV9,many,-,CASSVSGQNTEAFF
TRBJ1-5,TRBV7-2,many,-,CASSLGGGVGQPQHF
TRBJ1-2,TRBV7-2,many,-,CASSPPQGRNYGYTF
TRBJ2-1,TRBV7-3,many,TRBD1,CASSPQPRGNEQFF
TRBJ2-7,TRBV5-4,many,TRBD1,CASSFGTDSLKEQYF
TRBJ2-7,TRBV9,many,-,CASSEQGGIYEQYF
TRBJ2-4,TRBV20-1,many,-,CSARDLEGPKNIQYF
TRBJ2-6,TRBV5-1,many,-,CASSLSGANVLTF
TRBJ1-1,TRBV12-3/TRBV12-4,few,-,CATRTSDLNTEAFF
TRBJ2-1,TRBV3-1,many,TRBD2,CASSYYAAGYSSSSYNEQFF
TRBJ1-2,TRBV30,-,-,CAWSPGTPNYGYTF
TRBJ2-7,TRBV20-1,many,-,CSARVFFGVGTQLSYEQYF
TRBJ1-6,TRBV12-2,many,-,CASRWFRTGGKGSYNSPLHF
TRBJ1-5,TRBV19,many,TRBD1,CASSIPSGQGGQPQHF
TRBJ2-7,TRBV28,many,TRBD2,CASSPFLLAGRWQYF
TRBJ1-1,TRBV5-4,many,-,CASSLKDTEAFF
TRBJ2-1,TRBV29-1,many,-,CSVEGIGYNEQFF
TRBJ2-6,TRBV6-1,-,-,CASRGQAYLLFF
TRBJ1-1,TRBV2,many,-,CASSDLGEAFF
TRBJ2-3,TRBV2,few,-,CASRDGYTDTQYF
TRBJ1-4,TRBV7-8,many,-,CASSPRLGTFATNEKLFF
TRBJ2-2,TRBV5-6,-,TRBD2,CASSLVGLATGELFF
TRBJ1-1,TRBV13,medium-sized,TRBD1,CASSLRPGQLNTEAFF
TRBJ2-5,TRBV5-4,many,-,CASSPDPGLGETQYF
TRBJ1-6,TRBV20-1,medium-sized,-,CSARQLQGSYNSPLHF
TRBJ2-7,TRBV27,many,-,CATQSEEQYF
TRBJ2-5,TRBV7-9,-,TRBD2,CASSLNFAWRGGQETQYF
TRBJ2-3,TRBV20-1,many,-,CSARGNTRVADTQYF